This T cell receptor beta chain was profiled in a study of siplizumab effects on memory and regulatory T cells. Some 93,000 TCR templates per sample were sequenced. Clones were read by immunoSEQ multiplex PCR, and TCRdb kept only the in-frame ones, dropping some. The table has some 99,000 clones, about 92% seen once; the top ten hold under 0.75%. Sequenced material: Tregs sorted from blood. This TCR was recovered from a human donor in good health.

The CDR3 sequence: CTSSQVKLAKKVWTYNEQFF. The CDR3 nucleotides are TGCACCAGCAGCCAAGTTAAACTAGCGAAAAAGGTTTGGACCTACAATGAGCAGTTCTTC. The chain recombines TRBV1 with TRBJ2-1; the DNA was not used to check the table's D call, TRBD2. TRBV1 is a documented pseudogene. The CDR3 loop spans 20 amino acids.